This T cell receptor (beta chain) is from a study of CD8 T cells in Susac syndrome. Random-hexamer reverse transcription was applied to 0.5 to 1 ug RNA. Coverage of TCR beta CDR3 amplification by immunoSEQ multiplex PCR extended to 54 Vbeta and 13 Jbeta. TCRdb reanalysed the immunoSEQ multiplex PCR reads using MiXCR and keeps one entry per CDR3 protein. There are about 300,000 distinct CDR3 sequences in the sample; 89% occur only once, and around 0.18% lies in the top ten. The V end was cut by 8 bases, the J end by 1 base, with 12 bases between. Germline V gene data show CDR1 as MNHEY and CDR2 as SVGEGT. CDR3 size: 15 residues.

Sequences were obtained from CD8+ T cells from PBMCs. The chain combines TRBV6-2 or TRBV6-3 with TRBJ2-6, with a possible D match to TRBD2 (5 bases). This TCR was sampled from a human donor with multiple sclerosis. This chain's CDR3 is CASDPEGSGANVLTF. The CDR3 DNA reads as TGTGCCAGCGACCCCGAGGGATCTGGGGCCAACGTCCTGACTTTC.